The rows below give T cell receptor beta chains drawn from one sample of a study of T cells after yellow fever vaccination. TCRdb used MiXCR to reprocess the 5' RACE reads, holding one entry per CDR3 protein. The table has about 160,000 distinct CDR3 sequences, 6% to 7.5% seen once; the top ten hold more than 2.5%. This material consisted of CD4+ T cells sorted from PBMCs, taken 4 to 5 days after the first yellow fever vaccination. The receptors stem from a man aged 18 to 29 who received the YFV17D yellow fever vaccine. Each CDR3 is given with its conserved first and last residue. A D gene is named only where the DNA matches it firmly. Clone size is given for some rows only: seen once, a few or many times, or a class if the clone is expanded.

V gene	clone size	D gene	J gene	CDR3 DNA	CDR3 protein
TRBV30	many	NA	TRBJ2-3	TGTGCCTGGAGTCGGGGTATGACAGATACGCAGTATTTT	CAWSRGMTDTQYF
TRBV12-3/TRBV12-4	many	NA	TRBJ1-2	TGTGCCAGCAGTTTAGCGCGAGGACTCCCGAGGAATGGCTACACCTTC	CASSLARGLPRNGYTF
TRBV5-4	many	NA	TRBJ2-2	TGTGCCAGCCACAGGGACACCGGGGAGCTGTTTTTT	CASHRDTGELFF
TRBV12-3/TRBV12-4	many	NA	TRBJ2-7	TGTGCCAGCAGTTTAGGACAAAGCTCCTACGAGCAGTACTTC	CASSLGQSSYEQYF
TRBV18	NA	NA	TRBJ1-6	TGTACCAGCTCACCAAGGTCAGAGAATAATTCACCCCTCCACTTT	CTSSPRSENNSPLHF
TRBV21-1	NA	NA	TRBJ2-4	TGTGCCAGCAGCAAAAGTGACAGGTCCTTCCTGGGGCTAGCCAAAAACATTCAGTACTTC	CASSKSDRSFLGLAKNIQYF
TRBV24-1	many	NA	TRBJ2-3	TGTGCCACCAGTACCTCCGGGGAGTCAGATACGCAGTATTTT	CATSTSGESDTQYF
TRBV7-9	few	TRBD1	TRBJ1-2	TGTGCCAGCAGCTTAGACCCCGGGACAGCTAACTATGGCTACACCTTC	CASSLDPGTANYGYTF
TRBV5-6	many	NA	TRBJ1-6	TGTGCCAGCAGCTTGGAGGGGATTGCCGATTCACCCCTCCACTTT	CASSLEGIADSPLHF
TRBV5-1	NA	NA	TRBJ2-2	TGCGCCAGCAGCGGCGGGAACGCTAACACCGGGGAGCTGTTTTTT	CASSGGNANTGELFF
TRBV5-1	many	TRBD2	TRBJ2-3	TGCGCCAGCAAAAGGGAGGGGACAGATACGCAGTATTTT	CASKREGTDTQYF
TRBV5-1	many	NA	TRBJ2-7	TGCGCCAGCAGCTTGTCCTCGATCTACGAGCAGTACTTC	CASSLSSIYEQYF
TRBV28	many	TRBD1	TRBJ1-1	TGTGCCAGCAGTTTATGGGCCGACAGGGGGAACACTGAAGCTTTCTTT	CASSLWADRGNTEAFF
TRBV20-1	once	TRBD2	TRBJ2-3	TGCAGTGCTAAGAGGGGCCATAGCGGGGCTAGCACAGATACGCAGTATTTT	CSAKRGHSGASTDTQYF
TRBV5-1	many	NA	TRBJ2-1	TGCGCCAGCAGCTTGTTCCCCCGGGGGAACTACAATGAGCAGTTCTTC	CASSLFPRGNYNEQFF
TRBV6-1	NA	TRBD1	TRBJ2-1	TGTGCCAGCAGTGAACAGGGGGCTGGAAATGAGCAGTTCTTC	CASSEQGAGNEQFF
TRBV7-3	many	NA	TRBJ1-1	TGTGCCAGCAGCTTCAGGTTCGAGAGCAACACTGAAGCTTTCTTT	CASSFRFESNTEAFF
TRBV4-3	many	NA	TRBJ2-1	TGCGCCAGCAGCCAGAAACCGGGACTTAAAACTGAGCAGTTCTTC	CASSQKPGLKTEQFF
TRBV12-3/TRBV12-4	few	NA	TRBJ2-5	TGTGCCAGCAGTGACAACAGGGATCTAGAGACCCAGTACTTC	CASSDNRDLETQYF
TRBV5-1	many	TRBD2	TRBJ2-4	TGCGCCAGCAGCTTGGAGCTGGGAGGGAACATTCAGTACTTC	CASSLELGGNIQYF
TRBV7-2	many	NA	TRBJ2-7	TGTGCCAGCAGCCCGGACGGCCGGGAGCAGTACTTC	CASSPDGREQYF
TRBV29-1	few	NA	TRBJ2-5	TGCAGCGTTGCTGGGGGCTTGGGAGAGACCCAGTACTTC	CSVAGGLGETQYF
TRBV7-6	few	NA	TRBJ2-6	TGTGCCAGCAGCTCCCGGGTCCTAATCTCTGGGGCCAACGTCCTGACTTTC	CASSSRVLISGANVLTF
TRBV18	few	NA	TRBJ1-2	TGTGCCAGCTCACCTTTGGACAGTACCTATAACTATGGCTACACCTTC	CASSPLDSTYNYGYTF
TRBV11-2	many	TRBD2	TRBJ2-7	TGTGCCAGCAGCCGCCAAATCGGTGGACTAGCGGGCTCGAGCTCCTACGAGCAGTACTTC	CASSRQIGGLAGSSSYEQYF
TRBV6-2/TRBV6-3	NA	TRBD1	TRBJ2-1	TGTGCCAGCAGTACCCAGGGGGCCATGGATGAGCAGTTCTTC	CASSTQGAMDEQFF
TRBV5-1	NA	NA	TRBJ2-1	TGCGCCAGCAGCTTGTTGCAGGGTTACAATGAGCAGTTCTTC	CASSLLQGYNEQFF
TRBV7-2	few	NA	TRBJ1-4	TGTGCCAGCAGCTTGGCGGGGTGGGGGGAAAAACTGTTTTTT	CASSLAGWGEKLFF
TRBV7-8	NA	NA	TRBJ2-7	TGTGCCAGCAGCGCGCGGTCCGGCGAGCAGTACTTC	CASSARSGEQYF